This TCR beta chain was sequenced during a study of post-analysis software for immune sequencing data. About this clonotype itself: Its antigen remains unidentified.

Overall study findings and caveats: When the samples were clustered directly with F measure, those that had been prepared in the same batch showed strong co-clustering. Patients showed TRBV5-6, TRBV5-1 and TRBV20-1 among four to six TRBV segments more frequent than in controls. Comparison with controls showed significantly lower normalized Chao1 diversity in multiple sclerosis patients.

Unique molecular identifiers tagged the TCR beta cDNA libraries. Input of roughly 0.85 to 11 million T cells yielded 500,000 to 550,000 cDNA molecules. TCRdb re-analysed the PCR reads in MiXCR, keeping a single row per CDR3 protein. The data contain some 690,000 distinct CDR3 sequences, approximately 30% of them singletons. This CDR3 is built from 16 residues. V was trimmed by 5 bases and J by 0 bases, leaving 11 bases between them. CDR1 SGHTA and CDR2 FQGNSA come from the germline V gene. V gene TRBV7-2 combines with J gene TRBJ2-6, with D unclear. This TCR came from a girl under 18 with multiple sclerosis. Sequencing was performed on blood. The CDR3 sequence is CASSPWANSGANVLTF. The CDR3, as DNA: TGTGCCAGCAGCCCCTGGGCCAACTCTGGGGCCAACGTCCTGACTTTC.